This T cell receptor beta chain was captured by sequencing in a study of blood T cell repertoires in COVID-19. Looking at the study overall: COVID-19 samples, acute and convalescent, were from the United States, Italy and Spain. From T cells, B-cell-depleted T cells, or PBMCs came the material, which was cDNA or gDNA.

There are many counts of this clone. In the original workflow: Nucleated cell number was recorded as an estimate derived from reference gene primer amplification. TCRdb's table, derived via immunoSEQ multiplex PCR, lists solely in-frame clones and lacks some. The D gene and trimming were derived from the DNA, and the V and J assignments and clone size from that table. This table holds fewer than 350,000 clones, roughly 90% found once. The clonotype comes from a woman in her twenties or thirties with COVID-19, enrolled during active disease. Material for sequencing was peripheral blood.

In nucleotides, the CDR3 is TGTGCCAGCAGTGAGGACAGGGGGCGCGGGACTGAAGCTTTCTTT. It specifies CASSEDRGRGTEAFF. J is TRBJ1-1 and V is TRBV2; 11 nucleotides line up with TRBD1. V shed 3 bases and J 5 bases; nucleotides not matched to a gene: 5. This CDR3 is 15 amino acids long. CDR1 and CDR2 from the germline V gene are SNHLY and FYNNEI.